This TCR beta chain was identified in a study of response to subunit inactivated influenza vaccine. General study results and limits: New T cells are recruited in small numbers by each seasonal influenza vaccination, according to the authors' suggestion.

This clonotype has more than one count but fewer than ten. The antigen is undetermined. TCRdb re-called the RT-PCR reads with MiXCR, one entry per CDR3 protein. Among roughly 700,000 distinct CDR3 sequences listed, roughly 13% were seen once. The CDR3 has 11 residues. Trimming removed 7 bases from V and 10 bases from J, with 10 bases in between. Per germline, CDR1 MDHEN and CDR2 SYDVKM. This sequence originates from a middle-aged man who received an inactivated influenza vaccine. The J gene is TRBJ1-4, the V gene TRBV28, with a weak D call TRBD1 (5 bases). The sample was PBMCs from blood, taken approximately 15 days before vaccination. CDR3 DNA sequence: TGTGCCAGCACCGGGGGGGGAAAACTGTTTTTT. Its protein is CASTGGGKLFF. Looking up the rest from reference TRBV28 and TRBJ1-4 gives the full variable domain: DVKVTQSSRYLVKRTGEKVFLECVQDMDHENMFWYRQDPGLGLRLIYFSYDVKMKEKGDIPEGYSVSREKKERFSLILESASTNQTSMYLCASTGGGKLFFGSGTQLSVL.